This T cell receptor beta chain came from a study of cytomegalovirus exposure and HLA in healthy donors. General observations from the study: A later analysis showed that HLA-associated TCR beta chains had undergone more clonal expansion than equally common others. Immune exposure data for these donors was limited to CMV serostatus. Sequencing depth across donors, presence/absence analyses assumed, was roughly uniform.

The length of the CDR3 is 14 residues. V lost 4 bases, J lost 4 bases, and 4 bases stayed unmatched. In germline, CDR1 is SNHLY, CDR2 FYNNEI. Concerning this clone: Its specificity is not known.

The donors (healthy individuals) were bone marrow donors. Primers for the PCR totalled 60 Vbeta and 13 Jbeta. Produced via immunoSEQ multiplex PCR; TCRdb's table is partial and in-frame only. The table has 150,000 to 200,000 clones, approximately 88% seen once; the top ten hold approximately 2.4%. The chain links TRBV2 to TRBJ1-2; the match to TRBD1 covers 9 bases. The receptor comes from a woman in her fifties or sixties in good health and CMV-seropositive. Sequencing was done on a sample of PBMCs. For the CDR3, the DNA is TGTGCCAGCAGTGGGGGGACAGGGACCTATGGCTACACCTTC. Protein sequence: CASSGGTGTYGYTF.